These 28 T cell receptor beta chains came from one sample sequenced in a study of cytomegalovirus exposure and HLA in healthy donors. The PCR used 60 Vbeta and 13 Jbeta primers. Profiling relied on immunoSEQ multiplex PCR, and the TCRdb table lists in-frame clones only, not all of them. The table records some 200,000 clones, 75% to 80% of them present only once. The specimen sequenced was PBMCs. All receptors come from a man in his late teens or twenties in good health and CMV-seronegative.

The chain carries TRBV5-1 and TRBJ2-1; D not resolved. The CDR3 is made up of 12 amino acids. The germline CDR1 and CDR2 sequences are SGHRS and YFSETQ. The V end was cut by 0 bases, the J end by 8 bases, with 6 bases between. In DNA form, the CDR3 reads TGCGCCAGCAGCTTGGAACATTATGAGCAGTTCTTC. Its translation is CASSLEHYEQFF.

The chain links TRBV15 to TRBJ2-3; the D gene is possibly TRBD1 (5 bases). V was clipped by 1 base and J by 0 bases, with 8 bases between them. The length of the CDR3 is 15 residues. Germline assignment: CDR1 LNHNV and CDR2 YYDKDF (reference sequence). The CDR3 loop is CATSRGAGSTDTQYF. The CDR3 nucleotides read TGTGCCACCAGCAGAGGAGCAGGGAGCACAGATACGCAGTATTTT.

The CDR3 DNA reads as TGTGCCAGCAGCTTATCGGGACAGGGGCTGACCCAGTACTTC. It is translated as CASSLSGQGLTQYF. The chain carries TRBV11-1 and TRBJ2-5; 10 bases fit TRBD1. The CDR3 is 14 amino acids. Looked up from germline, CDR1 is SGHAT and CDR2 is FQDESV (reference sequence). The junction had 4 bases not matched to a gene; V was cut back by 2 bases and J by 7 bases.

In this sample, this clone turned up a few times. V gene TRBV4-3 combines with J gene TRBJ2-3; possibly TRBD2 for D (6 bases). The V end was cut by 0 bases, the J end by 3 bases, with 19 bases between. The CDR3 length is 18 residues. Germline V CDR1 and CDR2: LGHNA, YSLEER. In nucleotides, the CDR3 is TGCGCCAGCAGCCAAGACCGGGTGGGAGGTGGGTGTACAGATACGCAGTATTTT. Its translation: CASSQDRVGGGCTDTQYF.

This clone was seen once. The gene calls are TRBV6-6 and TRBJ2-3, with 9 nucleotides matching TRBD1. V was clipped by 4 bases and J by 5 bases; unmatched bases: 10. Germline V CDR1 and CDR2: MNHNY, SVGAGI (reference sequence). This CDR3 comprises 16 residues. The CDR3 sequence: CASSSVSGTGIDTQYF. CDR3 nucleotide sequence: TGTGCCAGCAGTTCTGTCTCCGGGACAGGGATAGATACGCAGTATTTT.

As concerns this clone: The junction does not match germline at one end; this may be a read error. V is TRBV18 and J is TRBJ1-3; D unclear. The CDR3 is 17 residues long. From germline, CDR1 is KGHSH and CDR2 LQKENI. This CDR3 is CASSPEDSSSSGNTIYF. The CDR3 nucleotides read TGTGCTAGCTCACCCGAGGACTCAAGTAGCTCTGGAAACACCATATATTTT.

J is TRBJ1-2 and V is TRBV19; no clear D gene. The CDR3 has 11 amino acids. V shed 3 bases and J shed 8 bases, with 7 bases lying between them. The germline gives CDR1 LNHDA, CDR2 SQIVND (reference sequence). The DNA of the CDR3 is TGTGCCAGTAGTATGCGAGGAGGCTACACCTTC. This encodes CASSMRGGYTF.

This clone has just one count. A much larger clone differs by one base, so this may be a read error. The sample carries other DNA sequences with the same CDR3. The chain employs TRBV9 and TRBJ2-7; the D gene is possibly TRBD2 (5 bases). The CDR3 sequence is 13 residues long. The germline gives CDR1 SGDLS, CDR2 YYNGEE. Trimming took 2 bases from V and 6 from J, leaving 12 bases between them. The DNA for the CDR3 is TGTGCCAGCAGCGTGTATAACGAGGGCGAGCAGTACTTC. Amino acid sequence: CASSVYNEGEQYF.

This chain links TRBV28 with TRBJ2-3; tentatively, D is TRBD1 (6 bases). Trimming pared 4 bases from V and 5 bases from J, leaving 22 bases between. This CDR3 comprises 17 residues. Germline CDR1 is MDHEN and CDR2 is SYDVKM. DNA for the CDR3: TGTGCCAGCAGTTCCTCGGGGAACCTGGGGGCTGAAGATACGCAGTATTTT. Amino acids: CASSSSGNLGAEDTQYF.

V is TRBV7-2 and J is TRBJ2-7, with a tentative D call TRBD2 (5 bases). V was pared by 9 bases and J by 2 bases, with 17 bases between. The CDR3 is made up of 14 amino acids. The germline CDR1 and CDR2 sequences are SGHTA and FQGNSA. The chain's CDR3 is CASLGEEDPYEQYF. The DNA of the CDR3 is TGTGCCAGTCTCGGTGAGGAGGACCCCTACGAGCAGTACTTC.

The chain joins TRBV30 to TRBJ2-1; maybe TRBD2 (6 bases). This CDR3 has 15 residues. Deletions cut 2 bases from V and 10 bases from J, with 21 bases between. Germline-derived CDR1 and CDR2 are GTSNPN and SVGIG (reference sequence). As DNA, the CDR3 is TGTGCCTGGAGTCCTCGCGGGGCTAGCCTCCTAGAGCAGTTCTTC. It codes for CAWSPRGASLLEQFF.

V usage is TRBV6-1 and J usage is TRBJ2-2, with 10 bases aligning to TRBD1. Germline CDR1 MNHNS, CDR2 SASEGT. This CDR3 contains 15 residues. The junction had 4 bases not matched to a gene; V was cut back by 5 bases and J by 4 bases. The CDR3 protein is CASSRDRGTTGELFF. DNA of the CDR3: TGTGCCAGCAGTCGGGACAGGGGTACCACCGGGGAGCTGTTTTTT.

This clone was counted a few times. This chain links TRBV19 with TRBJ2-7, with 10 bases fitting TRBD2. V was pared by 1 base and J by 6 bases, with 3 bases of the junction left unmatched. In germline, CDR1 is LNHDA, CDR2 SQIVND (reference sequence). The CDR3 contains 14 residues. CDR3 DNA sequence: TGTGCCAGTAGTATAGGGGGACTAGCGAGCGAGCAGTACTTC. This translates into CASSIGGLASEQYF.

This clone is a singleton in its sample. The chain carries TRBV29-1 and TRBJ2-3; 9 bases align to TRBD2. The trim removed 6 bases at V and 2 bases at J, leaving 9 bases unmatched. The CDR3 runs to 15 residues. Germline CDR1 reads SQVTM; CDR2 reads ANQGSEA. Here the CDR3 reads CSVATRLAVTDTQYF. CDR3 coding DNA: TGCAGCGTCGCAACACGACTAGCGGTCACAGATACGCAGTATTTT.

This clone has only a few counts. The rearrangement joins TRBV7-6 to TRBJ2-3; 8 positions match TRBD1. The CDR3 consists of 16 residues. Germline V gene sequence: CDR1 SGHVS, CDR2 FNYEAQ. The J segment lost 2 bases and the V segment lost 0 bases, leaving 4 bases of the junction unmatched. The CDR3 DNA is TGTGCCAGCAGCTTAGCCGGGACAGGCAACACAGATACGCAGTATTTT. Translating gives CASSLAGTGNTDTQYF.

The V gene is TRBV9, the J gene TRBJ2-3; 8 positions agree with TRBD2. CDR1 is SGDLS, CDR2 YYNGEE, per germline. With V trimmed by 7 bases and J by 2 bases, 6 bases remained unmatched. The CDR3 has 14 residues. The CDR3 reads CASGTSGLTDTQYF. CDR3 coding DNA: TGTGCCAGCGGAACTAGCGGCCTCACAGATACGCAGTATTTT.

The V gene is TRBV6-5, the J gene TRBJ1-1, with D possibly matching TRBD1 (6 bases). Trimming took 0 bases from V and 1 from J, leaving 9 bases between them. The CDR3 covers 15 residues. Germline V gives CDR1 MNHEY, CDR2 SVGAGI. The CDR3 DNA sequence: TGTGCCAGCAGTTACTCTGGGGGCGGGAACACTGAAGCTTTCTTT. Its protein product is CASSYSGGGNTEAFF.

The rearrangement joins TRBV25-1 to TRBJ2-3; D is possibly TRBD2 (6 bases). Deletions cut 3 bases from V and 0 bases from J, with 13 bases between. The CDR3 consists of 16 residues. Germline assignment: CDR1 MGHDK and CDR2 SYGVNS. Here the CDR3 reads CASSDRTIQSTDTQYF. Written as DNA, the CDR3 is TGTGCCAGCAGTGACCGGACTATTCAAAGCACAGATACGCAGTATTTT.

The chain is built from TRBV30 and TRBJ1-1; 7 bases align to TRBD1. The germline V gene encodes CDR1 GTSNPN and CDR2 SVGIG (reference sequence). The J segment lost 5 bases and the V segment lost 2 bases, leaving 17 bases of the junction unmatched. The CDR3 contains 17 residues. The CDR3 coding sequence is TGTGCCTGGAGTCCCAGGCAGTTCTCCTCCAGGGGGACTGAAGCTTTCTTT. Residues: CAWSPRQFSSRGTEAFF.

The chain recombines TRBV12-5 with TRBJ2-3; the match to TRBD2 covers 8 bases. The CDR3 sequence is 15 residues long. V lost 0 bases, J lost 6 bases, and 5 bases stayed unmatched. Germline CDR1 reads LGHNT; CDR2 reads FRNRAP. CDR3 nucleotides: TGTGCTAGTGGTTTGGTCGGGGGGGCTACGGATACGCAGTATTTT. Translation: CASGLVGGATDTQYF.

J is TRBJ2-2 and V is TRBV14; D may be TRBD2 (7 bases). Trimming left V 4 bases short and J 2 bases short, with 26 bases between. The CDR3 is 20 amino acids. CDR1 is SGHDN, CDR2 FVKESK, per germline. CDR3 in amino acids: CASSLSSGTPRRRNTGELFF. For the CDR3, the DNA is TGTGCCAGCAGCCTCAGCAGCGGGACACCGAGACGTCGAAACACCGGGGAGCTGTTTTTT.

This clone was picked up many times. The genes are TRBV6-5 and TRBJ2-7, with a possible D match to TRBD2 (6 bases). The CDR3 covers 11 residues. V was pared by 4 bases and J by 9 bases, with 10 bases between. CDR1 is MNHEY, CDR2 SVGAGI, per germline. CDR3 nucleotides: TGTGCCAGCAGTTCGGGACTTAGGCAGTACTTC. This encodes CASSSGLRQYF.

The CDR3 loop reads CASSQDRGGYEQYF. In DNA, the CDR3 is TGCGCCAGCAGCCAAGATCGCGGGGGCTACGAGCAGTACTTC. J is TRBJ2-5 and V is TRBV4-3; 7 positions match TRBD2. Matching the DNA end better, TRBJ2-7 makes the J call doubtful. CDR3 length: 14 residues. The germline gives CDR1 LGHNA, CDR2 YSLEER.

This rearrangement joins TRBV19 to TRBJ1-1; 8 bases agree with TRBD1. From germline, CDR1 is LNHDA and CDR2 SQIVND (reference sequence). J gave up 4 bases and V 6 bases, and 4 bases lay outside the gene matches. The CDR3 runs to 13 residues. CDR3 coding DNA: TGTGCCAGTAGCCGACAGGGGAGCACTGAAGCTTTCTTT. Translating gives CASSRQGSTEAFF.

The V call is TRBV5-6, the J call TRBJ2-2; 10 nucleotides agree with TRBD2. Germline-derived CDR1 and CDR2 are SGHDT and YYEEEE. The CDR3 is made up of 16 amino acids. Trimming at V came to 3 bases and at J to 6 bases, leaving 8 bases not matched to a gene. CDR3 sequence reads: CASSSQTSGAAGELFF. In DNA, the CDR3 is TGTGCCAGCAGCTCACAAACTAGCGGGGCTGCCGGGGAGCTGTTTTTT.

This CDR3 reads CASSPLKGGIRDTEAFF. CDR3 DNA sequence: TGTGCCAGCAGCCCCCTAAAAGGGGGAATAAGAGACACTGAAGCTTTCTTT. The rearrangement links TRBV7-9 to TRBJ1-1; D is possibly TRBD1 (6 bases). The CDR3 extends over 17 amino acids. V was cut by 5 bases and J by 3 bases, with 22 bases left in between. Germline V gene lookup returns CDR1 SEHNR and CDR2 FQNEAQ (reference sequence).

The chain uses TRBV9 and TRBJ2-2; D perhaps matches TRBD1 (5 bases). With 5 bases removed from V and 6 bases from J, the gap between germline ends came to 14 bases. Germline-derived CDR1 and CDR2 are SGDLS and YYNGEE. CDR3 length: 14 amino acids. The CDR3 DNA reads as TGTGCCAGCAGAGACAACCTGGGGCCCGGGGAGCTGTTTTTT. This sequence encodes CASRDNLGPGELFF.

The chain uses TRBV4-3 and TRBJ1-3, with D perhaps matching TRBD1 (6 bases). This CDR3 is 15 amino acids long. Germline CDR1 reads LGHNA; CDR2 reads YSLEER. Trimming pared 0 bases from V and 4 bases from J, leaving 10 bases between. For the CDR3, the DNA is TGCGCCAGCAGCCAAGATCACAGGGAGGGAAACACCATATATTTT. This sequence encodes CASSQDHREGNTIYF.